This T cell receptor beta chain appears in the sequencing data of a study of cytomegalovirus exposure and HLA in healthy donors. This clone was counted a single time. What it binds is unknown. The study, taken as a whole, reports: A missense variant in DCLRE1C was later tied to TCR beta V- and J-gene trimming. Later analysis showed TCR association rates varying by HLA locus, highest for DRB1 and lowest for HLA-C.

Germline V lookup: CDR1 SGHRS, CDR2 YFSETQ. With 4 bases removed from V and 1 base from J, the gap between germline ends came to 8 bases. The CDR3 is made up of 13 amino acids. 60 Vbeta and 13 Jbeta primers were used in PCR. Repertoires were generated with immunoSEQ multiplex PCR, while TCRdb's copy carries only in-frame clones and drops some. The profile shows about 160,000 clones, almost 85% of them singletons. The source of this sequence is a man younger than 45 in good health and CMV-seronegative. The V call is TRBV5-1, the J call TRBJ1-1; D is unclear. Material for sequencing was PBMCs. The CDR3 DNA reads as TGCGCCAGCAGCCGCGGGGAGAACACTGAAGCTTTCTTT. It translates to CASSRGENTEAFF.